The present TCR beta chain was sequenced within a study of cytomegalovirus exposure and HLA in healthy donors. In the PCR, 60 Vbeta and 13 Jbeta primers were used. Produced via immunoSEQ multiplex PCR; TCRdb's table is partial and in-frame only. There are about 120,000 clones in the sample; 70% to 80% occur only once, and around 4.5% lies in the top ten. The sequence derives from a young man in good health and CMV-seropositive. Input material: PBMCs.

Here the CDR3 DNA reads TGTGCCAGCAGCTTAAGAAGGGGCACTAGCACAGATACGCAGTATTTT. Its translation: CASSLRRGTSTDTQYF. The chain joins TRBV11-2 to TRBJ2-3; tentatively, D is TRBD1 (5 bases). V lost 2 bases to trimming and J lost 0 bases, with 12 bases between them. CDR3 length equals 16 residues. CDR1 and CDR2 from the germline V gene are SGHAT and FQNNGV.